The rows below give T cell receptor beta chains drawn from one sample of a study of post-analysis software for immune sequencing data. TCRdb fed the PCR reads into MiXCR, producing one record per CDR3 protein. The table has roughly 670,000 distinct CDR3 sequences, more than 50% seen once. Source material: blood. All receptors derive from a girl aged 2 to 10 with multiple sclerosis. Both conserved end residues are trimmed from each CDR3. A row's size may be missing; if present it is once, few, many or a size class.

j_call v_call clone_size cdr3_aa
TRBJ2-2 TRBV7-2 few ASSPSGGSTGELF
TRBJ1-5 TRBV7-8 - ASSLLWGGDQPQH
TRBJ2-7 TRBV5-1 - ASRKGLAGRSSYEQY
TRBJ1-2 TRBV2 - ASSEGVSAYT
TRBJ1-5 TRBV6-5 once ASSPQGLQPQH
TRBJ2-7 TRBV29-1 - SVRGGLTYEQY
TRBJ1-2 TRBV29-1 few SVEPEGGSTGYT
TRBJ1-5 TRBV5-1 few ASSPGTGHQPQH
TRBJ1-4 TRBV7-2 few ASSLDRGGKLF
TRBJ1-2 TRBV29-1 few SVDSDRANYGYT
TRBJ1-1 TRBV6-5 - ASSRERVGAEAF
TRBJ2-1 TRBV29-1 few SVNRGSSYNEQF
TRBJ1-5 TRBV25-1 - ASSVANQPQH
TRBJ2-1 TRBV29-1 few SAGSGTSGGASYNEQF
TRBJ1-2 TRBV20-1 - SGSGQGYGYT
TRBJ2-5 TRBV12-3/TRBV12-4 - ASSFSSGGEETQY
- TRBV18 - ASSPGDKDEQY
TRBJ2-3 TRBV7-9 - ASSTMTGARGTDTQY
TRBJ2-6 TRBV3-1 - ASSQHQGQSSGANVLT
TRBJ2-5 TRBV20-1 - SAHSEERETQY
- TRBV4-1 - ASRESQGLRHEQY
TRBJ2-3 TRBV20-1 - SARWQVTDTQY
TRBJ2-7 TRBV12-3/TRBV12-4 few ASSSELAGGYEQY
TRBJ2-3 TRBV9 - ASSVGGRGVDTQY
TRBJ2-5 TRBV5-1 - ASSIRSGLQETQY
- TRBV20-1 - SASPGLAVETQY
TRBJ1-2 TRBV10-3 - AINESGTGGGYT
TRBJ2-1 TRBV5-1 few ASSLASGNFNEQF
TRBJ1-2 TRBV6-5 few ASSYSPGGTYGYT
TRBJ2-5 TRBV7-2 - ASSKFLETQY
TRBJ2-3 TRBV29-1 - SVAGGMYTQY
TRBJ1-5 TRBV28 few ASSPDGYSNQPQH
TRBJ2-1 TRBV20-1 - SVPGQGHNEQF
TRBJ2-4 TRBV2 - ASSDLRILAKNIQY
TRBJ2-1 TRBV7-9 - ASSFFGGRSSYNEQF
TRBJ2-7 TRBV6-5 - ASSYSGRGAYEQY
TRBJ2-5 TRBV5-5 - ASSMEGSGLTRETQY
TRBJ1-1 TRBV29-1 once SVGGRMSTEAF
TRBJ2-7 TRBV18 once ASSRLGQGAFEQY
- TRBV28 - ASSFRGGGEQY
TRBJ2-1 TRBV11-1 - ASRRAEGLYEQF
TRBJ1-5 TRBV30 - AWNTGLNQPQH
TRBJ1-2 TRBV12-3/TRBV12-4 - ASSLGGTYT
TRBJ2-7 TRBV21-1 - ASNRQNSYEQY
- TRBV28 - ASSQTTGNIQY
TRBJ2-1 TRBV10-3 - AISESGSEQF
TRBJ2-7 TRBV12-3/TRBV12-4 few ASSPRGRVSYEQY
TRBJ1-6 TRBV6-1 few ASSWEGDSPLH
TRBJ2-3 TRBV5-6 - ASSYSGGAETDTQY
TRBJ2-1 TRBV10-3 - AISEGASGRANYEQF
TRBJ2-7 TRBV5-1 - ASGIGTDPYEQY
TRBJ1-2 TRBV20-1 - SAKTGMEHYGYT
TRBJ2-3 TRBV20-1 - SAKGGAKTDTQY
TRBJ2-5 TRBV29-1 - SVLGVRETQY
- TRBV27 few ASRRWGLAGVETQY
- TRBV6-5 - ASSYSRVGQSTGAYEQY
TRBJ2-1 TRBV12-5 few ASDRTSGNLNEQF